These 21 T cell receptor beta chains share one sample of origin, sequenced in a study of blood T cell repertoires in COVID-19. The assay was immunoSEQ multiplex PCR, and TCRdb's table has in-frame clones only and misses some. The profile shows 100,000 to 150,000 clones, 85% to 90% of them singletons. The specimen was peripheral blood. All receptors come from a man aged 70 or older with active or convalescent COVID-19.

The chain carries TRBV2 and TRBJ1-5, with 7 bases fitting TRBD1. V lost 1 base and J lost 5; bases outside the gene matches: 5. Germline assignment: CDR1 SNHLY and CDR2 FYNNEI. This CDR3 comprises 15 residues. The CDR3 sequence: CASSEVGQLDQPQHF. CDR3 nucleotides: TGTGCCAGCAGTGAAGTGGGACAGCTCGATCAGCCCCAGCATTTT.

The chain joins TRBV3-1 (or the pseudogene TRBV3-2) to TRBJ1-5; 10 bases agree with TRBD1. The germline V gene has CDR1 LGHDT and CDR2 YNNKEL (reference sequence). The CDR3 sequence is 14 residues long. V gave up 5 bases and J gave up 5 bases; unmatched junction bases: 3. This chain's CDR3 is CASSWTGGDQPQHF. Written as DNA, the CDR3 is TGTGCCAGCAGCTGGACAGGGGGGGATCAGCCCCAGCATTTT.

The V and J genes are TRBV6-1 and TRBJ2-5, with 16 bases fitting TRBD2. V trimming: 2 bases; J trimming: 5 bases; junction bases outside the gene matches: 14. Germline CDR1 and CDR2: MNHNS and SASEGT. CDR3 length: 20 residues. In DNA form, the CDR3 reads TGTGCCAGCAGTGAAAAACAGACAGGGACTAGCGGGAGGGCCTCGGAGACCCAGTACTTC. It codes for CASSEKQTGTSGRASETQYF.

The chain combines TRBV4-2 with TRBJ2-1; 11 bases match TRBD2. The J segment lost 7 bases and the V segment lost 1 base, leaving 9 bases of the junction unmatched. The V gene's germline CDR1 is LGHNA and CDR2 YNFKEQ. The CDR3 totals 17 residues. CDR3 residues: CASSQGTSGSLWNEQFF. The DNA of the CDR3 is TGTGCCAGCAGCCAAGGCACTAGCGGGAGTTTATGGAATGAGCAGTTCTTC.

J is TRBJ2-7 and V is TRBV9; 9 bases are shared with TRBD1. V shed 7 bases and J 1 base; nucleotides not matched to a gene: 6. CDR3 length equals 14 residues. Germline CDR1 SGDLS, CDR2 YYNGEE. The CDR3, as DNA: TGTGCCAGCGGCCGACAGGGGGATTCCTACGAGCAGTACTTC. Residues: CASGRQGDSYEQYF.

This chain joins TRBV2 and TRBJ1-1; 11 bases map to TRBD1. The germline CDR1 and CDR2 sequences are SNHLY and FYNNEI. CDR3 size: 14 residues. With 4 bases clipped from V and 4 bases from J, the junction kept 2 bases outside the gene matches. CDR3 in DNA: TGTGCCAGCAGTGTGGGGACAGGGGGCACTGAAGCTTTCTTT. It yields the protein CASSVGTGGTEAFF. Combining the CDR3 with reference TRBV2 and TRBJ1-1 gives the whole variable domain EPEVTQTPSHQVTQMGQEVILRCVPISNHLYFYWYRQILGQKVEFLVSFYNNEISEKSEIFDDQFSVERPDGSNFTLKIRSTKLEDSAMYFCASSVGTGGTEAFFGQGTRLTVV.

The chain links TRBV3-1 (or the pseudogene TRBV3-2) to TRBJ2-1; 10 bases map to TRBD2. There are 17 residues in the CDR3. Germline CDR1 and CDR2: LGHDT and YNNKEL (reference sequence). V lost 1 base and J lost 8; bases outside the gene matches: 11. The CDR3 here is CASSQGKRLAGDDEQFF. The CDR3 DNA sequence: TGTGCCAGCAGCCAAGGGAAGAGGCTAGCGGGAGACGATGAGCAGTTCTTC.

This clone was seen just once. V and J are TRBV30 and TRBJ1-2, with no clear D. The germline V and J ends were trimmed by 5 bases and 13 bases, with 23 bases remaining between them. The CDR3 runs to 13 residues. From germline, CDR1 is GTSNPN and CDR2 SVGIG (reference sequence). The chain's CDR3 is CAWAASTPTPGTF. The CDR3 DNA sequence: TGTGCCTGGGCGGCCTCGACCCCGACCCCGGGCACCTTC.

This clone was observed once. CDR3 in amino acids: CATSPFPGGELFF. The CDR3 DNA is TGTGCCACCAGCCCTTTCCCGGGGGGGGAGCTGTTTTTT. The rearrangement links TRBV15 to TRBJ2-2, with D maybe TRBD2 (5 bases). Germline V gene sequence: CDR1 LNHNV, CDR2 YYDKDF (reference sequence). The germline V and J ends were trimmed by 5 bases and 8 bases, with 12 bases remaining between them. The CDR3 has 13 residues.

This sequence joins TRBV12-5 and TRBJ2-2; 7 nucleotides agree with TRBD2. Germline CDR1 reads LGHNT; CDR2 reads FRNRAP. Losses at the gene ends were 4 bases for V and 3 bases for J; bases not matched to a gene: 8. This CDR3 contains 16 residues. The CDR3 reads CASGYRSSGYTGELFF. CDR3 DNA sequence: TGTGCTAGTGGTTATAGGTCTAGCGGATACACCGGGGAGCTGTTTTTT.

This clone has more than one count but fewer than ten. This chain uses TRBV28 with TRBJ1-5, with D possibly TRBD1 on 5 matching bases. With 7 bases removed from V and 2 bases from J, the gap between germline ends came to 27 bases. CDR3 length equals 19 residues. The germline gives CDR1 MDHEN, CDR2 SYDVKM. CDR3 region: CASTRNPETSGVGNQPQHF. CDR3 bases: TGTGCCAGCACTCGTAATCCCGAGACTTCGGGGGTGGGCAATCAGCCCCAGCATTTT.

This chain connects TRBV9 to TRBJ2-5; 8 bases are a match to TRBD2. V lost 3 bases, J lost 1 base, and 2 bases stayed unmatched. Germline CDR1 SGDLS, CDR2 YYNGEE. There are 14 residues in the CDR3. The CDR3 sequence is CASSGSGGQETQYF. Written as DNA, the CDR3 is TGTGCCAGCAGCGGAAGCGGGGGCCAAGAGACCCAGTACTTC.

This chain joins TRBV24-1 and TRBJ2-1, with TRBD1 as a possible D gene (5 bases). Germline values: CDR1 KGHDR, CDR2 SFDVKD. V lost 1 base and J lost 6, with 9 bases in between. The CDR3 runs to 14 residues. CDR3 residues: CATSDFPTGNEQFF. For the CDR3, the DNA is TGTGCCACCAGTGATTTCCCAACAGGCAATGAGCAGTTCTTC.

The rearrangement uses TRBV15 and TRBJ2-1; D is perhaps TRBD1 (6 bases). The CDR3 is 15 amino acids. V was cut by 1 base and J by 5 bases, with 12 bases left in between. Germline CDR1 is LNHNV and CDR2 is YYDKDF (reference sequence). Written as DNA, the CDR3 is TGTGCCACCAGCAGAGCAGGGGCAAGGAACAATGAGCAGTTCTTC. Its translation: CATSRAGARNNEQFF.

V and J are TRBV27 and TRBJ1-6; D possibly corresponds to TRBD1 (6 bases). The CDR3 spans 14 residues. V was cut by 3 bases and J by 7 bases, with 10 bases left in between. The germline V gene encodes CDR1 MNHEY and CDR2 SMNVEV (reference sequence). The CDR3 DNA is TGTGCCAGCAGTTTTTCCAGGGGAAATTCACCCCTCCACTTT. Amino acids: CASSFSRGNSPLHF.

This clone was detected only once. V and J are TRBV19 and TRBJ1-6; perhaps TRBD1 as D (6 bases). Germline V gives CDR1 LNHDA, CDR2 SQIVND (reference sequence). V was cut by 7 bases and J by 5 bases, with 12 bases left in between. This CDR3 has 14 amino acids. The CDR3: CASTPDRNNSPLHF. DNA of the CDR3: TGTGCCAGTACCCCGGACAGAAATAATTCACCCCTCCACTTT.

This sequence joins TRBV13 and TRBJ1-2; the match to TRBD1 covers 7 bases. J gave up 6 bases and V 5 bases, and 9 bases lay outside the gene matches. The CDR3 covers 14 residues. Germline loops: CDR1 PRHDT, CDR2 FYEKMQ (reference sequence). CDR3 DNA: TGTGCCAGCAGCCCAGGGACAGATAAAGATGGCTACACCTTC. Its translation is CASSPGTDKDGYTF.

This chain joins TRBV15 and TRBJ2-7; unclear D gene. Germline lookup yields CDR1 LNHNV and CDR2 YYDKDF (reference sequence). Trimming removed 0 bases from V and 7 bases from J, with 10 bases in between. The CDR3 loop spans 13 amino acids. This chain's CDR3 is CATSRDRLSEQYF. DNA for the CDR3: TGTGCCACCAGCAGAGACAGATTGTCTGAGCAGTACTTC.

The chain's CDR3 is CAISGATGISYNEQFF. CDR3 DNA: TGTGCCATCAGTGGCGCCACAGGGATTTCCTACAATGAGCAGTTCTTC. V usage is TRBV10-3 and J usage is TRBJ2-1, with D possibly TRBD1 on 6 matching bases. The CDR3 loop spans 16 amino acids. The V end lost 4 bases, the J end lost 1 base, and 14 bases lay between the germline ends. Germline V gives CDR1 ENHRY, CDR2 SYGVKD.

The chain uses TRBV11-2 and TRBJ2-6; 7 bases line up with TRBD1. Germline CDR1 is SGHAT and CDR2 is FQNNGV. The CDR3 consists of 18 residues. V lost 1 base and J lost 1; bases outside the gene matches: 7. CDR3 amino acids: CASSLVGVRGSGANVLTF. CDR3 nucleotides: TGTGCCAGCAGCTTAGTGGGAGTCAGGGGGTCTGGGGCCAACGTCCTGACTTTC.

The sample holds one count of this clone. V usage is TRBV28 and J usage is TRBJ2-3; the D is unclear. V was shortened by 6 bases and J by 6 bases, with 13 bases between the two germline ends. The CDR3 covers 13 residues. Germline loops: CDR1 MDHEN, CDR2 SYDVKM. CDR3 bases: TGTGCCAGCAGAGAGTATGAATCCGATACGCAGTATTTT. Translating it yields CASREYESDTQYF.